This T cell receptor beta chain is from a study of radiation and T cells in renal cell carcinoma. Time point denoted: blood 4 weeks post-SBRT, at nephrectomy. Sample treatment: 15 Gy SBRT to primary tumor, nephrectomy 4 weeks later. After SBRT, blood was collected at 2 and 4 weeks, plus baseline. Method: immunoSEQ multiplex PCR; TCRdb's copy keeps in-frame clones and lacks some. In the table there are some 97,000 clones, around 83% of which are singletons. Germline trimming cut 5 bases from V and 2 bases from J; bases unmatched to any gene: 12. The CDR3 runs 17 residues. Germline CDR1 and CDR2: LNHDA and SQIVND (reference sequence).

The TCR originated in a man aged 55 to 70 with renal cell carcinoma. Here the sequenced sample was blood, taken from a patient whose treatment included radiotherapy and nephrectomy. The rearrangement uses TRBV19 and TRBJ2-3; 8 bases line up with TRBD1. The CDR3 loop is CASSPGTGTTSTDTQYF. CDR3 nucleotides: TGTGCCAGTAGTCCCGGGACAGGAACGACCTCCACAGATACGCAGTATTTT.